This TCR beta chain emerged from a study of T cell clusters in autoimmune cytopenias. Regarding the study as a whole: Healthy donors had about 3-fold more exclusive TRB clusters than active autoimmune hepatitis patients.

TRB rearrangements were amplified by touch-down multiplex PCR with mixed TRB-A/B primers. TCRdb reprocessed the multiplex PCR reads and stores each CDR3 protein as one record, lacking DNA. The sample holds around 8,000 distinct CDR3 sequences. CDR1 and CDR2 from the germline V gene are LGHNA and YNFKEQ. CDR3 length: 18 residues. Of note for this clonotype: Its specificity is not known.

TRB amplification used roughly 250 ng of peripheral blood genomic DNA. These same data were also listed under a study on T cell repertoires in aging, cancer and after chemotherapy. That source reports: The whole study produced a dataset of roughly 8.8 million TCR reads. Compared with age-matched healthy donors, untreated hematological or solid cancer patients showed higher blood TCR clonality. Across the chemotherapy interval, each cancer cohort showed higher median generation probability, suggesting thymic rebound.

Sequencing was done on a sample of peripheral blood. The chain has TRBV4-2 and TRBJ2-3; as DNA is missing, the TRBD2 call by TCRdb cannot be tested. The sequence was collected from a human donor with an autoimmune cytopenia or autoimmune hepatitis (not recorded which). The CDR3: CASSQDGLAGASTDTQYF.